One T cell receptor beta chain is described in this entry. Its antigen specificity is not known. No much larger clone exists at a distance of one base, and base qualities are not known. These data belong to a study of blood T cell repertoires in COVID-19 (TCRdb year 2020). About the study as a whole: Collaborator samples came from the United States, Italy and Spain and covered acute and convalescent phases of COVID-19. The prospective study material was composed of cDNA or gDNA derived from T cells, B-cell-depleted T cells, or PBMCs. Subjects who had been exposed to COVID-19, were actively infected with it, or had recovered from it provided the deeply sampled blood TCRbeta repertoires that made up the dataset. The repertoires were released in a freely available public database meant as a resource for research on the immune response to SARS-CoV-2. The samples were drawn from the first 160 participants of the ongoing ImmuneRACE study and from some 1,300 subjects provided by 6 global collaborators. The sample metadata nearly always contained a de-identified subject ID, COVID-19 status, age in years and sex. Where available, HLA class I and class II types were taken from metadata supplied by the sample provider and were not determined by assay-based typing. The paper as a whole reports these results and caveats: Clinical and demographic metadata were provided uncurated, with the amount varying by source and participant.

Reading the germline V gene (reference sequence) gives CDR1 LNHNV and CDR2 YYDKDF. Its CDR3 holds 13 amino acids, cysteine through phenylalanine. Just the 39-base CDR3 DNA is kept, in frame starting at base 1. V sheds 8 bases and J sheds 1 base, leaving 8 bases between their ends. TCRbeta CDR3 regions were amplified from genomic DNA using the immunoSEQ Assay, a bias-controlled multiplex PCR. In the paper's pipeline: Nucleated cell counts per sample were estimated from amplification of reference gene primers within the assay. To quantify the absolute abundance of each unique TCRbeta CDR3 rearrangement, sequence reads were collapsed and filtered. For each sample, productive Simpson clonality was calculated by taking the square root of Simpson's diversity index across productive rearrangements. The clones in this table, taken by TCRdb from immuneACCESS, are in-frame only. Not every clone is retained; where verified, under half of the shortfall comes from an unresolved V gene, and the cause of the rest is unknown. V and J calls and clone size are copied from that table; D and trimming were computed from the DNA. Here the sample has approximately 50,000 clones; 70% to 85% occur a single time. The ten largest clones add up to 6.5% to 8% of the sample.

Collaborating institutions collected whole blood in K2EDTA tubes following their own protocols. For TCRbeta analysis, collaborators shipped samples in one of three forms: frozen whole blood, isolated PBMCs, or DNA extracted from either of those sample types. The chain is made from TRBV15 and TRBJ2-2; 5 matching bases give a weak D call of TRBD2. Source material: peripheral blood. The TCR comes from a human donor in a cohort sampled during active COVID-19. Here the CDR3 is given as CATSEVNTGELFF. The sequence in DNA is TGTGCCACCTCGGAGGTGAACACCGGGGAGCTGTTTTTT.